This T cell receptor beta chain was captured by sequencing in a study of blood T cell repertoires in COVID-19. Study information: The origin of the acute and convalescent COVID-19 samples was the United States, Italy and Spain.

Method: immunoSEQ multiplex PCR; TCRdb's copy keeps in-frame clones and lacks some. This table holds some 130,000 clones, more than 75% found once. During active infection, Seattle patients enrolled and were then monitored through disease. The CDR3 has 16 residues. The germline V gene has CDR1 SGHTA and CDR2 FQGNSA. Trimming removed 2 bases from V and 0 bases from J; junction bases left unmatched: 1. The sequenced material came from peripheral blood. The origin of this receptor is a woman aged 70-85 years with COVID-19, enrolled during active disease. J is TRBJ1-4 and V is TRBV7-2; 9 bases match TRBD1. The CDR3 DNA follows: TGTGCCAGCAGCTTAAGACAGGGGGCAACTAATGAAAAACTGTTTTTT. Protein: CASSLRQGATNEKLFF. The whole variable domain, filled in from reference TRBV7-2 and TRBJ1-4, reads GAGVSQSPSNKVTEKGKDVELRCDPISGHTALYWYRQSLGQGLEFLIYFQGNSAPDKSGLPSDRFSAERTGGSVSTLTIQRTQQEDSAVYLCASSLRQGATNEKLFFGSGTQLSVL.